Listed below are T cell receptor beta chains from one sample, sequenced in a study of cytomegalovirus exposure and HLA in healthy donors. Generated by immunoSEQ multiplex PCR, the TCRdb table keeps only in-frame clones and is missing some. Among 35,000 to 55,000 clones, under 65% were seen once, and the ten largest hold roughly 8.7%. The sequenced sample consisted of PBMCs. All receptors come from a human donor in good health. CDR3s include the opening cysteine and the closing phenylalanine or tryptophan. The order of the fields is J gene, V gene, CDR3 length, clone size, D gene, CDR3 protein, CDR3 DNA. D genes are given only for firm matches. Size is omitted from some rows. Given values are once, few, many or a class for expanded clones.

J: TRBJ2-6
V: TRBV6-5
length: 16
size: NA
D: TRBD2
CDR3: CASSYSGGAGANVLTF
DNA: TGTGCCAGCAGTTACTCGGGAGGGGCCGGGGCCAACGTCCTGACTTTC

J: TRBJ2-2
V: TRBV19
length: 15
size: NA
D: TRBD1
CDR3: CASSRGQGNTGELFF
DNA: TGTGCCAGTAGTCGGGGACAGGGCAACACCGGGGAGCTGTTTTTT

J: TRBJ2-2
V: TRBV5-1
length: 14
size: NA
D: NA
CDR3: CASSPGSTSGELFF
DNA: TGCGCCAGCAGCCCCGGGTCGACGAGCGGGGAGCTGTTTTTT

J: TRBJ1-5
V: TRBV9
length: 15
size: few
D: TRBD1
CDR3: CASSPDRAVGQPQHF
DNA: TGTGCCAGCAGTCCGGACAGGGCGGTAGGACAGCCCCAGCATTTT

J: TRBJ2-1
V: TRBV4-2
length: 16
size: NA
D: NA
CDR3: CASSPQAISSYNEQFF
DNA: TGTGCCAGCAGCCCGCAGGCTATCAGCTCCTACAATGAGCAGTTCTTC

J: TRBJ2-1
V: TRBV11-2
length: 11
size: NA
D: NA
CDR3: CASSPGWEQFF
DNA: TGTGCCAGCAGCCCCGGGTGGGAGCAGTTCTTC

J: TRBJ2-7
V: TRBV28
length: 13
size: few
D: NA
CDR3: CASSVVRRDEQYF
DNA: TGTGCCAGCAGTGTGGTGAGGAGGGACGAGCAGTACTTC

J: TRBJ2-2
V: TRBV7-2
length: 15
size: NA
D: NA
CDR3: CASSLGSNGNGELFF
DNA: TGTGCCAGCAGCTTAGGGAGTAACGGAAACGGGGAGCTGTTTTTT

J: TRBJ1-2
V: TRBV6-6
length: 12
size: NA
D: TRBD1
CDR3: CASTRDSYGYTF
DNA: TGTGCCAGCACCCGGGACAGCTATGGCTACACCTTC

J: TRBJ1-2
V: TRBV4-1
length: 16
size: NA
D: NA
CDR3: CASSQDSTVEGYGYTF
DNA: TGCGCCAGCAGCCAAGATAGTACCGTAGAGGGCTATGGCTACACCTTC

J: TRBJ2-2
V: TRBV7-8
length: 14
size: NA
D: NA
CDR3: CASSFGTYTGELFF
DNA: TGTGCCAGCAGCTTTGGCACCTACACCGGGGAGCTGTTTTTT

J: TRBJ2-5
V: TRBV15
length: 16
size: few
D: NA
CDR3: CATSRDYRGGGETQYF
DNA: TGTGCCACCAGCAGAGATTATCGCGGGGGCGGGGAGACCCAGTACTTC

J: TRBJ2-1
V: TRBV5-1
length: 16
size: NA
D: NA
CDR3: CASSPNPGGAYNEQFF
DNA: TGCGCCAGCAGCCCCAATCCGGGGGGCGCCTACAATGAGCAGTTCTTC

J: TRBJ1-4
V: TRBV6-6
length: 14
size: NA
D: TRBD1
CDR3: CASRGQGRHEKLFF
DNA: TGTGCCAGCAGGGGACAGGGTCGGCATGAAAAACTGTTTTTT

J: TRBJ2-2
V: TRBV9
length: 14
size: few
D: NA
CDR3: CASITGWDTGELFF
DNA: TGTGCCAGCATAACGGGATGGGACACCGGGGAGCTGTTTTTT

J: TRBJ2-3
V: TRBV30
length: 20
size: NA
D: TRBD1
CDR3: CAWKGISYVRTGGFADTQYF
DNA: TGTGCCTGGAAAGGGATTTCATATGTACGGACAGGGGGCTTCGCAGATACGCAGTATTTT

J: TRBJ2-7
V: TRBV16
length: 14
size: NA
D: NA
CDR3: CASAYRGPTYEQYF
DNA: TGTGCCAGCGCTTATCGGGGTCCAACCTACGAGCAGTACTTC

J: TRBJ1-1
V: TRBV18
length: 15
size: NA
D: NA
CDR3: CASSPPWGRSTEAFF
DNA: TGTGCCAGCTCCCCCCCTTGGGGCAGGAGCACTGAAGCTTTCTTT

J: TRBJ2-3
V: TRBV4-3
length: 18
size: NA
D: TRBD2
CDR3: CASSQGPLSGGAADTQYF
DNA: TGCGCCAGCAGCCAAGGACCCCTCAGCGGGGGGGCCGCAGATACGCAGTATTTT

J: TRBJ2-1
V: TRBV7-3
length: 15
size: NA
D: NA
CDR3: CASSLTFHEYNEQFF
DNA: TGTGCCAGCAGCTTAACCTTCCACGAGTACAATGAGCAGTTCTTC

J: TRBJ2-7
V: TRBV7-2
length: 15
size: few
D: NA
CDR3: CASSRYGGALYEQYF
DNA: TGTGCCAGCAGCCGTTATGGGGGGGCCCTCTACGAGCAGTACTTC

J: TRBJ1-1
V: TRBV5-1
length: 14
size: once
D: TRBD1
CDR3: CASSLVTGTPEAFF
DNA: TGCGCCAGCAGCTTGGTGACAGGGACACCTGAAGCTTTCTTT

J: TRBJ2-5
V: TRBV4-1
length: 15
size: NA
D: NA
CDR3: CASSQVHSNQETQYF
DNA: TGCGCCAGCAGCCAAGTCCACAGCAACCAAGAGACCCAGTACTTC

J: TRBJ2-1
V: TRBV13
length: 16
size: NA
D: NA
CDR3: CASSLGSILSYNEQFF
DNA: TGTGCCAGCAGCTTAGGGTCCATCCTATCCTACAATGAGCAGTTCTTC

J: TRBJ2-3
V: TRBV30
length: 14
size: few
D: NA
CDR3: CAWTSGTSTDTQYF
DNA: TGTGCCTGGACCTCCGGGACTAGCACAGATACGCAGTATTTT

J: TRBJ2-6
V: TRBV7-3
length: 19
size: NA
D: TRBD2
CDR3: CASSLGSAGGMRGANVLTF
DNA: TGTGCCAGCAGCTTAGGCTCGGCGGGGGGGATGCGTGGGGCCAACGTCCTGACTTTC

J: TRBJ1-2
V: TRBV30
length: 13
size: few
D: TRBD1
CDR3: CAWSATDRAGYTF
DNA: TGTGCCTGGAGTGCAACGGACAGGGCCGGCTACACCTTC